The rows below give T cell receptor beta chains drawn from one sample of a study of cytomegalovirus exposure and HLA in healthy donors. Only in-frame clones appear in the TCRdb table, and some are missing; sequencing was by immunoSEQ multiplex PCR. The table lists 150,000 or so clones, under 70% of them singletons. Sequenced: PBMCs. The receptors were gathered from a man aged 25-45 years in good health and CMV-seropositive. Both conserved end residues are part of each CDR3. Each record gives: V gene, clone size, CDR3 length, J gene, D gene, CDR3 DNA, CDR3 protein. A D gene is named only where the DNA matches it firmly. Size is stated for part of the rows, as once, few or many counts, or as a class when the clone is expanded.

>TRBV11-3|.|13|TRBJ2-7|TRBD1
TGTGCCAGCAGCTGGGGGACAGGGTACGAGCAGTACTTC
CASSWGTGYEQYF
>TRBV28|.|19|TRBJ2-6|TRBD2
TGTGCCAGCAAAGGTCCACCCGGGGGGGGTGACTCTGGGGCCAACGTCCTGACTTTC
CASKGPPGGGDSGANVLTF
>TRBV30|few|11|TRBJ2-1|.
TGTTCTTGGGCTCGTTGGAATGAGCAGTTCTTC
CSWARWNEQFF
>TRBV15|.|16|TRBJ1-1|.
TGTGCCACCAGCAGAGAATCACAGGGAAGAGGTACTGAAGCTTTCTTT
CATSRESQGRGTEAFF
>TRBV12-5|few|14|TRBJ1-1|.
TGTGCTAGTGTCCCGACGGGGGGTGACACTGAAGCTTTCTTT
CASVPTGGDTEAFF
>TRBV12-5|few|12|TRBJ1-1|.
TGTGCTAGTGGTTTGAGCGGGACTGAAGCTTTCTTT
CASGLSGTEAFF
>TRBV5-1|.|14|TRBJ1-1|TRBD1
TGCGCCAGCAGCTCCTGGACAGGGATTACTGAAGCTTTCTTT
CASSSWTGITEAFF
>TRBV14|.|14|TRBJ2-7|.
TGTGCCAGCAGCCCTTGGAGTAGCGGAAGCGAGCAGTACTTC
CASSPWSSGSEQYF
>TRBV5-5|once|16|TRBJ2-7|TRBD1
TGTGCCAGCAGCCTGATCCCCGGGACAGGGGCCTACGAGCAGTACTTC
CASSLIPGTGAYEQYF
>TRBV12-5|.|18|TRBJ2-1|.
TGTGCTAGTGGTTTGCTACGACTCGCCCCTAGCTCCTACAATGAGCAGTTCTTC
CASGLLRLAPSSYNEQFF
>TRBV6-5|.|13|TRBJ2-1|.
TGTGCCAGCAGTCTCCAGGGGCCCAATGAGCAGTTCTTC
CASSLQGPNEQFF
>TRBV10-3|.|14|TRBJ2-6|.
TGTGCCATCAGGGCCGACACTGGGGCCAACGTCCTGACTTTC
CAIRADTGANVLTF
>TRBV2|few|12|TRBJ2-3|.
TGTGCCACCACCGGGAACACAGATACGCAGTATTTT
CATTGNTDTQYF
>TRBV9|.|12|TRBJ1-4|.
TGTGCCAGCAGCGTAGAATGTTCGGGGGACCTTTTT
CASSVECSGDLF
>TRBV19|.|13|TRBJ2-5|TRBD1
TGTGCCAGTAGTCGTAACAGGGGAGAGACCCAGTACTTC
CASSRNRGETQYF
>TRBV28|.|14|TRBJ2-7|.
TGTGCCAGCAGTTTGGCAGGGCTATCCTACGAGCAGTACTTC
CASSLAGLSYEQYF
>TRBV5-1|.|16|TRBJ2-5|TRBD1
TGCGCCAGCAGCTTGGAGGACAGGGCTGGCCAAGAGACCCAGTACTTC
CASSLEDRAGQETQYF
>TRBV6-5|.|15|TRBJ1-3|TRBD1
TGTGCCAGCAGACCGACAGGGAGCTCTGGAAACACCATATATTTT
CASRPTGSSGNTIYF
>TRBV27|.|14|TRBJ2-7|TRBD2
TGTGCCAGCAGTAAAGCGGGATCTACCTACGAGCAGTACTTC
CASSKAGSTYEQYF
>TRBV6-1|.|14|TRBJ2-7|TRBD2
TGTGCCAGCAAAGAAGGACTAGCGGGAGACGAGCAGTACTTC
CASKEGLAGDEQYF
>TRBV6-1|.|14|TRBJ2-7|.
TGTGCCAGCAGTGAACGACAGATAGCCTACGAGCAGTACTTC
CASSERQIAYEQYF
>TRBV7-8|.|15|TRBJ1-5|TRBD1
TGTGCCAGCAGGCGTACAGGGGGAGACAATCAGCCCCAGCATTTT
CASRRTGGDNQPQHF
>TRBV7-2|.|16|TRBJ2-1|TRBD2
TGTGCCAGCAGCTCCTATGGGACTAGCGGGAGCAATGAGCAGTTCTTC
CASSSYGTSGSNEQFF
>TRBV27|few|14|TRBJ2-5|TRBD1
TGTGCCAGCAGTTTGGCAGGGGGCTGGGAGACCCAGTACTTC
CASSLAGGWETQYF
>TRBV7-3|.|12|TRBJ1-1|.
TGTGCCAGCGGGGGAGGAGACACTGAAGCTTTCTTT
CASGGGDTEAFF
>TRBV5-1|.|15|TRBJ2-5|TRBD1
TGCGCCAGCAGCTTGGATGCAGGGGGCCCGGGGACCCAGTACTTC
CASSLDAGGPGTQYF
>TRBV19|few|15|TRBJ2-1|TRBD1
TGTGCCAGTAGCCCCGGGACAGTCACCTACAATGAGCAGTTCTTC
CASSPGTVTYNEQFF
>TRBV7-3|.|13|TRBJ2-5|.
TGTGCCAGCAGCTTAGCCAGTCAAGAGACCCAGTACTTC
CASSLASQETQYF
>TRBV2|.|13|TRBJ2-7|.
TGTGCCAGCAGGAAGGGGTCTGACTACGAGCAGTACTTC
CASRKGSDYEQYF
>TRBV2|few|14|TRBJ1-2|.
TGTGCCAGCAGTGAAGTCGGTTTTAACTATGGCTACACCTTC
CASSEVGFNYGYTF
>TRBV19|.|15|TRBJ2-7|.
TGTGCCAGTAGTATAGAGGGGGCAGGTTCCCACGAGCAGTACTTC
CASSIEGAGSHEQYF
>TRBV5-4|.|14|TRBJ2-1|TRBD2
TGTGCCAGCAGCTTGGGAGCGGGGTACAATGAGCAGTTCTTC
CASSLGAGYNEQFF
>TRBV5-1|.|15|TRBJ1-1|.
TGCGCCAGCAGCCGTAATACAGGGATTTCCACTGAAGCTTTCTTT
CASSRNTGISTEAFF
>TRBV15|few|15|TRBJ2-7|.
TGTGCCACCAGCAGAGCCCGGACTACCACCTCCAAGCAGTACTTC
CATSRARTTTSKQYF
>TRBV6-4|.|14|TRBJ1-2|TRBD1
TGTGCCAGCAGCGAAACAGGGGGTGGCTATGGCTACACCTTC
CASSETGGGYGYTF
>TRBV13|.|14|TRBJ1-1|.
TGTGCCAGCAGCTTAGGCGGGGGGCGCACTGAAGCTTTCTTT
CASSLGGGRTEAFF
>TRBV5-4|.|15|TRBJ2-7|TRBD2
TGTGCCAGCAGACTTACTAGCGAAAGCTCCTACGAGCAGTACTTC
CASRLTSESSYEQYF
>TRBV29-1|.|11|TRBJ1-2|.
TGCAGCGTTGAGACAGCCTATGGCTACACCTTC
CSVETAYGYTF
>TRBV28|.|15|TRBJ1-1|.
TGTGCCAGCAGTGTTTCCCAGAATTTGAACACTGAAGCTTTCTTT
CASSVSQNLNTEAFF
>TRBV25-1|.|14|TRBJ1-5|TRBD1
TGTGCCAGCAGTGAGTGGACAGGGTCTCAGCCCCAGCATTTT
CASSEWTGSQPQHF
>TRBV7-6|.|15|TRBJ2-5|TRBD1
TGTGCCAGCAGAGAGGGGACAGGGATTATGGAGACCCAGTACTTC
CASREGTGIMETQYF
>TRBV19|.|14|TRBJ1-4|.
TGTGCCAGTAGTGGCAGGGGTAGTAATGAAAAACTGTTTTTT
CASSGRGSNEKLFF
>TRBV18|.|17|TRBJ2-5|.
TGTGCCAGCTCACCACCGCGACTAGAGGGGCTTCGGGAGACCCAGTACTTC
CASSPPRLEGLRETQYF
>TRBV5-6|.|16|TRBJ2-3|.
TGTGCCAGCAGCAAAGCCTCTGGGGCTAGCACAGATACGCAGTATTTT
CASSKASGASTDTQYF
>TRBV6-5|few|13|TRBJ1-2|TRBD1
TGTGCCAGCAGTGAAGCGGAGACAGGGGGCTACACCTTC
CASSEAETGGYTF
>TRBV5-6|.|16|TRBJ1-1|.
TGTGCCAGCAGCCCTCGTCCAGGGGTAATGAACACTGAAGCTTTCTTT
CASSPRPGVMNTEAFF
>TRBV5-8|once|16|TRBJ2-2|TRBD1
TGTGCCAGCAGCACCCGACAGGGCTTGAACACCGGGGAGCTGTTTTTT
CASSTRQGLNTGELFF
>TRBV30|.|15|TRBJ2-5|TRBD2
TGTGCCTGGAGCCTTGGTCTAGCGGGAGGGGAGACCCAGTACTTC
CAWSLGLAGGETQYF
>TRBV30|.|12|TRBJ2-7|TRBD1
TGTGCCTGGAAGGGGGCGAACTACGAGCAGTACTTC
CAWKGANYEQYF
>TRBV7-9|.|14|TRBJ2-7|TRBD2
TGTGCCAGCAGCTTCGAGGGACTAGCGGACTTCCAGTACTTC
CASSFEGLADFQYF
>TRBV5-8|.|13|TRBJ2-3|.
TGTGCCAGCACCCCGAGGGTGGATCATACGCAGTATTTT
CASTPRVDHTQYF
>TRBV28|once|17|TRBJ1-1|.
TGTGCCAGCAGTGTCCCCAGTGGAGCCGGGTTGAACACTGAAGCTTTCTTT
CASSVPSGAGLNTEAFF
>TRBV11-3|.|15|TRBJ2-3|TRBD1
TGTGCCAGCAGCTTCGGGACAGGAATGACAGATACGCAGTATTTT
CASSFGTGMTDTQYF
>TRBV11-3|.|15|TRBJ2-7|.
TGTGCCAGCAGCCCCCTGGGACTGAGCTCCTACGAGCAGTACTTC
CASSPLGLSSYEQYF
>TRBV18|few|15|TRBJ2-7|.
TGTGCCAGCTCACCAGAACAGGGTTCTTCCGGCGAGCAGTACTTC
CASSPEQGSSGEQYF